The 5 T cell receptor beta chains reported below all come from one sample, sequenced in a study of T-cell memory formation after mild COVID-19. TCRdb re-called the 5' RACE reads with MiXCR, one entry per CDR3 protein. The sample consists of around 310,000 distinct CDR3 sequences, roughly an eighth of them appearing once. Sequencing input: PBMCs or a T cell subset sorted from them (not recorded which). The receptors here all came from a man younger than 35 who had mild COVID-19 (a few samples of this study predate the infection). Cell type and time point are not known.

V and J are TRBV30 and TRBJ2-7; no clear D. Germline V gives CDR1 GTSNPN, CDR2 SVGIG (reference sequence). This CDR3 comprises 13 residues. The V and J ends lost 0 bases and 3 bases respectively, with 9 bases between them. The CDR3 DNA is TGTGCCTGGAGTGTTTTGAGGAACTACGAGCAGTACTTC. Translating it yields CAWSVLRNYEQYF. The variable domain in full, completed from reference TRBV30 and TRBJ2-7, reads SQTIHQWPATLVQPVGSPLSLECTVEGTSNPNLYWYRQAAGRGLQLLFYSVGIGQISSEVPQNLSASRPQDRQFILSSKKLLLSDSGFYLCAWSVLRNYEQYFGPGTRLTVT.

The chain joins TRBV4-3 to TRBJ2-7; TRBD1 might be the D (8 bases). Trimming shortened V by 0 bases and J by 2 bases, and 14 bases separated the two germline ends. Germline values: CDR1 LGHNA, CDR2 YSLEER. This CDR3 is 16 amino acids long. DNA of the CDR3: TGCGCCAGCAGCCAAGATACAGGGGGGGACGCCTACGAGCAGTACTTC. It codes for CASSQDTGGDAYEQYF.

This clonotype was seen more than once but under ten times. The chain couples TRBV6-2 or TRBV6-3 to TRBJ2-3; TRBD2 matches 12 bases. V lost 0 bases to trimming and J lost 5 bases; unmatched junction nucleotides: 15. Germline CDR1 reads MNHEY; CDR2 reads SVGEGT. CDR3 length: 20 amino acids. The CDR3 reads CASSYSTSGSQRLAEDTQYF. The CDR3, as DNA: TGTGCCAGCAGTTACTCGACTAGCGGGAGCCAAAGACTAGCTGAAGATACGCAGTATTTT.

This chain links TRBV12-3 or TRBV12-4 with TRBJ2-3; D is unresolved. Trimming cost V 4 bases and J 2 bases, with 13 bases left between them. This CDR3 is 15 amino acids long. The CDR3 DNA sequence: TGTGCCAGCAGTTCCGTTTTGTGGGCCACAGATACGCAGTATTTT. Translated: CASSSVLWATDTQYF.

This clonotype came up a few times. The chain employs TRBV12-3 or TRBV12-4 and TRBJ1-5, with D maybe TRBD1 (5 bases). V was shortened by 3 bases and J by 6 bases, with 15 bases between the two germline ends. The CDR3 totals 15 residues. This chain's CDR3 is CASSFGQGSGQPQHF. In DNA form, the CDR3 reads TGTGCCAGCAGTTTCGGGCAGGGAAGCGGTCAGCCCCAGCATTTT.